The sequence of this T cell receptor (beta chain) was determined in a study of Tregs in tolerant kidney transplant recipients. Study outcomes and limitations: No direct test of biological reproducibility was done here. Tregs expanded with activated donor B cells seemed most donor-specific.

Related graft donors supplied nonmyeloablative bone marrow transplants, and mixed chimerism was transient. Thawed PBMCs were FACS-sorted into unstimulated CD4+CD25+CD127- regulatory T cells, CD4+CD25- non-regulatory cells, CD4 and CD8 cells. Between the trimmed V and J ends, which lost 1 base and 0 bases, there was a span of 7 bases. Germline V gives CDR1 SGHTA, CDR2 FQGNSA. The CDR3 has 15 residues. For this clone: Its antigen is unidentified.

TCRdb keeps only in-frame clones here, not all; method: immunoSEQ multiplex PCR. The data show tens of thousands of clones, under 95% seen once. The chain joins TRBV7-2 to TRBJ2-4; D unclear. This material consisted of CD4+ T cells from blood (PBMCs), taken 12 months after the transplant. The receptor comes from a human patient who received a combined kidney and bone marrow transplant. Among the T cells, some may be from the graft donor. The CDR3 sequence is CASSLDAVAKNIQYF. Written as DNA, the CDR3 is TGTGCCAGCAGCTTAGACGCGGTAGCCAAAAACATTCAGTACTTC.